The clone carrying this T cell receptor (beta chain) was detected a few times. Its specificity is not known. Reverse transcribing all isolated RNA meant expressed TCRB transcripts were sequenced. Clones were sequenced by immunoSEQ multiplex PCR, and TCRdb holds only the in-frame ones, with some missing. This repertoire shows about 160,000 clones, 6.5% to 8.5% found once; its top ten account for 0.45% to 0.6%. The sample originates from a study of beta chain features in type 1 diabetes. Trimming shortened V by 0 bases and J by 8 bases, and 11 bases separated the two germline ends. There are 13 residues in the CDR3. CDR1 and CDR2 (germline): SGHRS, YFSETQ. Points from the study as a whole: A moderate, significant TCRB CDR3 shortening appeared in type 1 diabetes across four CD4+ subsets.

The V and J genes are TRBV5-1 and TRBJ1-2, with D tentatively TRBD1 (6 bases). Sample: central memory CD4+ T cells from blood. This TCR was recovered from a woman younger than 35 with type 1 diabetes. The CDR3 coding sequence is TGCGCCAGCAGCTTGGGGCAGGGGCAAGGCTACACCTTC. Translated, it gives CASSLGQGQGYTF.